The 12 T cell receptor beta chains below come from one sample, sequenced in a study of blood T cells in healthy people across ages. A second PCR, run for roughly 6 to 11 cycles, used a sample-barcoded 5' primer plus a J-beta primer mix. TCRdb re-called the 5' RACE reads through MiXCR, storing one row per CDR3 protein. The table shows about 570,000 distinct CDR3 sequences, with 27% occurring only once. Input material: blood. Receptors were obtained from a woman in her sixties or seventies in good health.

This clonotype was recorded a few times. The chain joins TRBV5-1 to TRBJ1-6; D is possibly TRBD1 (6 bases). Per the germline V gene, CDR1 is SGHRS and CDR2 is YFSETQ. Trimming removed 3 bases from V and 10 bases from J, with 17 bases in between. The CDR3 totals 15 residues. CDR3 in amino acids: CASSSTAGVVSPLHF. CDR3 in DNA: TGCGCCAGCAGCTCAACCGCAGGGGTCGTCTCACCCCTCCACTTT.

The J gene is TRBJ1-1, the V gene TRBV29-1; D gene uncertain. The germline CDR1 and CDR2 sequences are SQVTM and ANQGSEA. Trimming stripped 4 bases from V and 1 base from J, with 19 bases between. The CDR3 covers 16 residues. CDR3 DNA sequence: TGCAGCGTTGTCGACGTTCTTGGGTACTCGAACACTGAAGCTTTCTTT. This sequence encodes CSVVDVLGYSNTEAFF.

V and J are TRBV11-2 and TRBJ2-3; D is ambiguous. Germline V gene sequence: CDR1 SGHAT, CDR2 FQNNGV. Trimming took off 2 bases at V and 2 bases at J, with 14 bases between the two ends. This CDR3 contains 16 residues. The chain's CDR3 is CASSLFLKGSTDTQYF. CDR3 nucleotide sequence: TGTGCCAGCAGCTTATTTCTAAAGGGTTCCACAGATACGCAGTATTTT.

J is TRBJ2-3 and V is TRBV20-1; 10 bases line up with TRBD2. Germline V gives CDR1 DFQATT, CDR2 SNEGSKA (reference sequence). The CDR3 runs 16 residues. Losses at the gene ends were 0 bases for V and 5 bases for J; bases not matched to a gene: 8. The CDR3 DNA follows: TGCAGTGCTAGAGATCAGGAACTAGCGGGACTAGATACGCAGTATTTT. Its translation is CSARDQELAGLDTQYF.

The V call is TRBV7-9, the J call TRBJ2-7; 8 bases are a match to TRBD1. This CDR3 contains 13 residues. J was trimmed by 5 bases and V by 6 bases; bases with no gene match: 6. The V gene's germline CDR1 is SEHNR and CDR2 FQNEAQ (reference sequence). In nucleotides, the CDR3 is TGTGCCAGCAGTGCCCGGACAGGGAACGAGCAGTACTTC. It yields the protein CASSARTGNEQYF.

The rearrangement uses TRBV28 and TRBJ1-2; D is ambiguous. Trimming removed 3 bases from V and 4 bases from J, with 9 bases in between. The CDR3 consists of 13 residues. Per the germline V gene, CDR1 is MDHEN and CDR2 is SYDVKM. The CDR3 DNA is TGTGCCAGCAGTTTTGGGCAGTTCTATGGCTACACCTTC. Residues: CASSFGQFYGYTF.

This clonotype was observed a few times. The rearrangement links TRBV27 to TRBJ2-5; TRBD2 matches 9 bases. J gave up 9 bases and V 3 bases, and 11 bases lay outside the gene matches. The CDR3 has 15 residues. Germline V gives CDR1 MNHEY, CDR2 SMNVEV (reference sequence). CDR3 nucleotide sequence: TGTGCCAGCAGTTTCCTAGCGGGGCAGGGGGAGTCCCAGTACTTC. Translation gives CASSFLAGQGESQYF.

This clonotype showed up just a few times. The gene calls are TRBV14 and TRBJ1-3; D unresolved. Trimming took off 4 bases at V and 3 bases at J, with 31 bases between the two ends. The CDR3 extends over 21 amino acids. CDR1 is SGHDN, CDR2 FVKESK, per germline. Here the CDR3 reads CASSPTRPDRQGIYYGNTIYF. In DNA, the CDR3 is TGTGCCAGCAGCCCCACTCGACCCGATCGACAAGGCATTTATTATGGAAACACCATATATTTT.

This chain connects TRBV11-2 to TRBJ2-5; 7 positions agree with TRBD1. This CDR3 is 14 amino acids long. Germline loops: CDR1 SGHAT, CDR2 FQNNGV. With V trimmed by 3 bases and J by 4 bases, 5 bases remained unmatched. CDR3 amino acids: CASSFSTGRETQYF. The DNA for the CDR3 is TGTGCCAGCAGCTTCTCGACAGGGAGAGAGACCCAGTACTTC.

The V call is TRBV2, the J call TRBJ1-5, with D hard to call. The CDR3 loop spans 15 amino acids. Germline V gene data show CDR1 as SNHLY and CDR2 as FYNNEI. The ends were cut back, 6 bases at V and 2 bases at J, with 14 bases in the middle. The DNA of the CDR3 is TGTGCCAGCAGACTCTTAAGGGATGGCAATCAGCCCCAGCATTTT. Amino acid sequence: CASRLLRDGNQPQHF. Full variable domain (outside the CDR3, taken from reference TRBV2 and TRBJ1-5): EPEVTQTPSHQVTQMGQEVILRCVPISNHLYFYWYRQILGQKVEFLVSFYNNEISEKSEIFDDQFSVERPDGSNFTLKIRSTKLEDSAMYFCASRLLRDGNQPQHFGDGTRLSIL.

This sequence joins TRBV12-3 or TRBV12-4 and TRBJ2-7; no clear D. CDR3 length: 14 residues. The V gene lost 7 bases and the J gene lost 5 bases, with 18 bases spanning the gap. In DNA, the CDR3 is TGTGCCAGCACTCCCGCCGGGCGTGGTCACGAGCAGTACTTC. It codes for CASTPAGRGHEQYF.

This chain joins TRBV27 and TRBJ2-1, with D possibly matching TRBD2 (7 bases). V was cut by 5 bases and J by 11 bases, with 13 bases left in between. Germline-derived CDR1 and CDR2 are MNHEY and SMNVEV (reference sequence). CDR3 length: 12 residues. CDR3 coding DNA: TGTGCCAGCAGTGTAGGCGGGGGCCAGCAGTTCTTC. Its protein is CASSVGGGQQFF.